This TCR beta chain appears in the sequencing data of a study of blood T cell repertoires in COVID-19. Germline V CDR1 and CDR2: SEHNR, FQNEAQ (reference sequence). The CDR3 length is 13 residues. The V end was cut by 5 bases, the J end by 3 bases, with 11 bases between. Patients at the Seattle site were enrolled during active infection and followed longitudinally. In the authors' methods: It was from reference gene primer amplification that nucleated cell counts were estimated. Produced via immunoSEQ multiplex PCR; TCRdb's table is partial and in-frame only. D and trimming come from the DNA, and the V and J calls and clone size come from that table. The top ten hold approximately 25% of the sample, which has approximately 24,000 clones, less than 90% seen once.

This receptor was taken from a man aged 70-80 years with COVID-19, enrolled during active disease. The sequenced material came from peripheral blood. The V and J genes are TRBV7-9 and TRBJ2-7; TRBD2 is a possible D gene (5 bases). Here the CDR3 reads CASSREGFYEQYF. CDR3 nucleotides: TGTGCCAGCAGCCGCGAGGGCTTCTACGAGCAGTACTTC.